In this sample, the clone carrying this TCR beta chain turned up many times. Antigen unknown. This specimen comes from a study of regulatory T cells in long-lasting Graves disease. Study summary: Newly diagnosed Graves' patients took antithyroid drugs under 3 months. Study results and caveats: Among the persistent patients, 2,741 public clonotypes were shared, more than the 750 to 1,000 shared among new patients.

Stated time point: newly diagnosed GD, antithyroid drugs for less than 3 months. The TCR library was made from RNA that had been extracted from PBMCs in TRIzol. The patient group derived from an endocrinology department in Xi'an, China. CDR1 is DFQATT and CDR2 is SNEGSKA in the germline V gene (reference sequence). Trimming left V 8 bases short and J 2 bases short, with 16 bases between. The CDR3 runs to 14 residues. Libraries of TCR beta came from iRepertoire HTBI primers plus Arm-PCR of CDR3 regions. TCRdb reanalysed the multiplex PCR reads using MiXCR and keeps one entry per CDR3 protein. This table holds about half a million distinct CDR3 sequences, 12% found once. This sample also appeared in a second study, on T cells in Graves' hyperthyroidism and ophthalmopathy.

The receptor comes from a woman in her 30s with Graves disease. This chain connects TRBV20-1 to TRBJ2-1; D possibly corresponds to TRBD1 (6 bases). This specimen was peripheral blood mononuclear cells (PBMCs), taken at new diagnosis, from a patient treated with antithyroid drugs. CDR3 bases: TGCAGTCCCTCCGGGACACCGACCTACAATGAGCAGTTCTTC. It codes for CSPSGTPTYNEQFF.